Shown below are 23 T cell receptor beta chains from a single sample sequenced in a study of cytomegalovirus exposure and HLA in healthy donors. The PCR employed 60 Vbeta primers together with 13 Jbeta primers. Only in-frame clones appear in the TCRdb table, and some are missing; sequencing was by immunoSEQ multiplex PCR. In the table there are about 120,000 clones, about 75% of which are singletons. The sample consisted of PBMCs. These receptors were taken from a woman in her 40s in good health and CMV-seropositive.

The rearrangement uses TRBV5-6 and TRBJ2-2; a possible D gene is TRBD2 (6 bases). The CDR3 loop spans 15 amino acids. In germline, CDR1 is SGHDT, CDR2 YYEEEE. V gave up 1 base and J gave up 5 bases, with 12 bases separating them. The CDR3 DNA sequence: TGTGCCAGCAGCTTGACCGGGGGATGGACCGGGGAGCTGTTTTTT. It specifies CASSLTGGWTGELFF.

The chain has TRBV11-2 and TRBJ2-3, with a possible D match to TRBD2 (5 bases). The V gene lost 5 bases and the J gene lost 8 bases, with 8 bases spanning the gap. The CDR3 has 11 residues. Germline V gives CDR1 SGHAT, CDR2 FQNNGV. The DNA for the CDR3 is TGTGCCAGCAGCCCTCGGGGTACGCAGTATTTT. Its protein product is CASSPRGTQYF.

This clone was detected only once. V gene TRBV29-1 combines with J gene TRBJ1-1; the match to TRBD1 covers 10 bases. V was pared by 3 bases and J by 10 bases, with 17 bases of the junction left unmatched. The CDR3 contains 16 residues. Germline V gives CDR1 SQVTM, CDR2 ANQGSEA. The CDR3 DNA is TGCAGCGTTGACGGTGGATCGGGACAGGGGAACAATGGAGCTTTCTTT. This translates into CSVDGGSGQGNNGAFF.

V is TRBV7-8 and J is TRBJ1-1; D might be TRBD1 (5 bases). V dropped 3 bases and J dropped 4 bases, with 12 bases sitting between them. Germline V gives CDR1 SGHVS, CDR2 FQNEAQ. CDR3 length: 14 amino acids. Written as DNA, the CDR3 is TGTGCCAGCAGCTTTGACAGCATGCGCACTGAAGCTTTCTTT. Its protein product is CASSFDSMRTEAFF.

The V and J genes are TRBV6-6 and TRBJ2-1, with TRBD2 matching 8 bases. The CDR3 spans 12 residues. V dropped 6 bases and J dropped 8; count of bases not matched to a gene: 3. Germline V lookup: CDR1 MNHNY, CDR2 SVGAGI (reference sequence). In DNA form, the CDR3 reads TGTGCCAGCAGCCCGACTAGCGATGAGCAGTTCTTC. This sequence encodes CASSPTSDEQFF.

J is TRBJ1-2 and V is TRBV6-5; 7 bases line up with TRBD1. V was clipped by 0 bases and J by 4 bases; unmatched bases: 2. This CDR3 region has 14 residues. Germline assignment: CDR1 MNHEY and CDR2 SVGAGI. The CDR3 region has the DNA TGTGCCAGCAGTTACTCCAGGGGGTCCTATGGCTACACCTTC. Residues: CASSYSRGSYGYTF.

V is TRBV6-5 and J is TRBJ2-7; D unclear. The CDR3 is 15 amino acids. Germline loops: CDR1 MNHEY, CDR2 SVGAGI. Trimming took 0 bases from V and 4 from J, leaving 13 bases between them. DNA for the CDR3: TGTGCCAGCAGTTACTCGCCCACGTCCACTTACGAGCAGTACTTC. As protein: CASSYSPTSTYEQYF.

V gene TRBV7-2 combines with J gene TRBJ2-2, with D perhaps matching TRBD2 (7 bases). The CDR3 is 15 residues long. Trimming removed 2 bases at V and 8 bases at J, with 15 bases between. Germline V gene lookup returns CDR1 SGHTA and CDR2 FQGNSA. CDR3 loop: CASSLSGRGLGELFF. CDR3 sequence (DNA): TGTGCCAGCAGCTTAAGTGGGCGGGGGCTAGGGGAGCTGTTTTTT.

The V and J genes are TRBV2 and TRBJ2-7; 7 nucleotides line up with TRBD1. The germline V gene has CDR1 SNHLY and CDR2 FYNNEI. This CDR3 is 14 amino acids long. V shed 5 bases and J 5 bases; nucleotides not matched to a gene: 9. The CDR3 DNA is TGTGCCAGCAGTCTTAAGAGACAGGGTAACGAGCAGTACTTC. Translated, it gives CASSLKRQGNEQYF.

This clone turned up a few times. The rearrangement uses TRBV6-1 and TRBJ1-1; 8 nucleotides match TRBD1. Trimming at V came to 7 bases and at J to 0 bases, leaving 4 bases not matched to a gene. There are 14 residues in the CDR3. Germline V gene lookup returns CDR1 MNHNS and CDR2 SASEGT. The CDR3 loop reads CASIGDRLNTEAFF. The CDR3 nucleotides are TGTGCCAGCATCGGGGACAGGCTGAACACTGAAGCTTTCTTT.

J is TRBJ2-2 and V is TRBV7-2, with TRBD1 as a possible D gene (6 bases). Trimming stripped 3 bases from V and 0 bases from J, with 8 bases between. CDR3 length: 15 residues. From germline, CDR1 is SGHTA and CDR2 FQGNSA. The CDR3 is CASSLDRPNTGELFF. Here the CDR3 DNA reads TGTGCCAGCAGCTTGGACAGACCGAACACCGGGGAGCTGTTTTTT.

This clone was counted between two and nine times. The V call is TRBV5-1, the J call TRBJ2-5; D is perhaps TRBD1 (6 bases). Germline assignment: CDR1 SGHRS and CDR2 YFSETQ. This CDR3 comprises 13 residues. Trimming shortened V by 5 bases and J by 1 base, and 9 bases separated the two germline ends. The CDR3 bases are TGCGCCAGCAGGAAAGGGGGCCAAGAGACCCAGTACTTC. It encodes CASRKGGQETQYF.

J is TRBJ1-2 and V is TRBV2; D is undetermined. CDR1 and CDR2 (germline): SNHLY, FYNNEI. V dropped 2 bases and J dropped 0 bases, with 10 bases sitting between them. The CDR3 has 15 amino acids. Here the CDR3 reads CASSETPTTNYGYTF. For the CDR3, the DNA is TGTGCCAGCAGTGAAACACCAACAACTAACTATGGCTACACCTTC. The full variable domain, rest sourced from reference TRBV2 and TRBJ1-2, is EPEVTQTPSHQVTQMGQEVILRCVPISNHLYFYWYRQILGQKVEFLVSFYNNEISEKSEIFDDQFSVERPDGSNFTLKIRSTKLEDSAMYFCASSETPTTNYGYTFGSGTRLTVV.

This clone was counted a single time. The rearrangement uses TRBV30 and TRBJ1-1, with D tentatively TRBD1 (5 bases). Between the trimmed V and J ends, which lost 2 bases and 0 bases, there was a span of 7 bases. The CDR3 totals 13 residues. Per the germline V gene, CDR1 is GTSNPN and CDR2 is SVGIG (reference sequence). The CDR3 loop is CAWSKGMNTEAFF. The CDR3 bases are TGTGCCTGGAGTAAGGGGATGAACACTGAAGCTTTCTTT.

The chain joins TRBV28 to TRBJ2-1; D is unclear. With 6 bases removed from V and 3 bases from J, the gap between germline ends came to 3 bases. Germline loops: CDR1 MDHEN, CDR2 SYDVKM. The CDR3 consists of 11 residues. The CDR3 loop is CASSLYNEQFF. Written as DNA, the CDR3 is TGTGCCAGCAGCCTCTACAATGAGCAGTTCTTC.

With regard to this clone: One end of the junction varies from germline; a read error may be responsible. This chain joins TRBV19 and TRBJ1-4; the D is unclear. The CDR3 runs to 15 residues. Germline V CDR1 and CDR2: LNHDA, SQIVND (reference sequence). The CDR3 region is CASSIGRATSEKLFF. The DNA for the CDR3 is TGTGCCAGTAGTATAGGGCGGGCAACTAGTGAAAAACTGTTTTTT.

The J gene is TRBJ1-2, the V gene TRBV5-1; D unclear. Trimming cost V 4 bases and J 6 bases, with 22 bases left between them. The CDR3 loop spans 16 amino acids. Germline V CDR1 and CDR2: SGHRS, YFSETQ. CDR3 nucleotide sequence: TGCGCCAGCAGCCTCCTGATGGCGGCCCGGGATGATGGCTACACCTTC. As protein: CASSLLMAARDDGYTF. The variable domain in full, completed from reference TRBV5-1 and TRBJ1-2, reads KAGVTQTPRYLIKTRGQQVTLSCSPISGHRSVSWYQQTPGQGLQFLFEYFSETQRNKGNFPGRFSGRQFSNSRSEMNVSTLELGDSALYLCASSLLMAARDDGYTFGSGTRLTVV.

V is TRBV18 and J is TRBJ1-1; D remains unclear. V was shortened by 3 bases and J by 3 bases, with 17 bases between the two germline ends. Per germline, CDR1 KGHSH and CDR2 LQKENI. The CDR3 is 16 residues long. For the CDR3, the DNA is TGTGCCAGCTCACCTGTACACACGGAGGGCTACACTGAAGCTTTCTTT. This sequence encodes CASSPVHTEGYTEAFF.

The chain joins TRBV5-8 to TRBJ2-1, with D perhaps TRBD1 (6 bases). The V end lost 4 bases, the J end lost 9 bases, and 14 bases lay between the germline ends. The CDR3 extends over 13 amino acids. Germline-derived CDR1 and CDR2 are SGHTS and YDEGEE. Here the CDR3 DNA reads TGTGCCAGCAGCGTAACAGGGTGGGGTGAGCAGTTCTTC. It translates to CASSVTGWGEQFF.

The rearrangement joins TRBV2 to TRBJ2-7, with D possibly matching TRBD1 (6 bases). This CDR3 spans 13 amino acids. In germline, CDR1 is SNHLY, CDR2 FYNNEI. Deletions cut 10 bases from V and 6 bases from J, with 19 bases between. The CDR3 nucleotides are TGTGCCATTCTCAGGGGTTCGCTCTCCGAGCAGTACTTC. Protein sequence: CAILRGSLSEQYF.

CDR3 in amino acids: CASSYSGGSYNEQFF. In DNA form, the CDR3 reads TGTGCCAGCAGCTATAGCGGGGGCTCCTACAATGAGCAGTTCTTC. The genes are TRBV5-8 and TRBJ2-1; 9 positions match TRBD2. The CDR3 runs to 15 residues. With 3 bases clipped from V and 0 bases from J, the junction kept 1 base outside the gene matches. Germline lookup yields CDR1 SGHTS and CDR2 YDEGEE.

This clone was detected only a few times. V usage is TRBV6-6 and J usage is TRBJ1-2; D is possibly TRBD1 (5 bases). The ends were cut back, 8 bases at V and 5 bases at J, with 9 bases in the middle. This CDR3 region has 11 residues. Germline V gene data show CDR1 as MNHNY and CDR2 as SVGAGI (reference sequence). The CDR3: CASCGGYGYTF. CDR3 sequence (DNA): TGTGCCAGCTGTGGGGGGTATGGCTACACCTTC.

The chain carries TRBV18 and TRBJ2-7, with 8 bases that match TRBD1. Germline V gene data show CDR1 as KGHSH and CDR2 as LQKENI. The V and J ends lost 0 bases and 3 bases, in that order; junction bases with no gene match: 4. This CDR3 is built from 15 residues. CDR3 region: CASSPPGTGYYEQYF. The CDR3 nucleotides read TGTGCCAGCTCACCACCTGGGACAGGATACTACGAGCAGTACTTC.